The source of this T cell receptor (beta chain) is a study of cytomegalovirus exposure and HLA in healthy donors. PCR primers comprised 60 Vbeta and 13 Jbeta primers. Sequenced by immunoSEQ multiplex PCR; TCRdb stores in-frame clones only, minus some. Its table lists just under 90,000 clones. Study-wide results and limits: Among CMV-associated TCR beta chains, most appeared HLA-restricted in a later analysis. Prior analysis indicated that the majority of TCR beta V segments exhibited productivity approximately 87% or approximately 30% of the time.

A word on this clone: The antigen is undetermined.

The V and J ends lost 3 bases and 1 base respectively, with 9 bases between them. CDR3 length: 14 residues. Per the germline V gene, CDR1 is LGHNA and CDR2 is YNFKEQ. The TCR sequence derives from a girl aged 5-17 years in good health and CMV-seropositive. This chain connects TRBV4-2 to TRBJ1-2, with a weak D call TRBD1 (6 bases). Material: PBMCs. Written as DNA, the CDR3 is TGTGCCAGCAGCCAGAGGGGGGGTAACTATGGCTACACCTTC. It encodes CASSQRGGNYGYTF.